Sequencing of this TCR beta chain was carried out in a study of T cells in Graves' hyperthyroidism and ophthalmopathy. Study at large: Peripheral blood was secured at the point of initial diagnosis, before any treatment. Overall study findings and caveats: Separating ophthalmopathy from stable hyperthyroidism was achieved by a 13 V-J model. Most thyroid-expanded clonotypes above 0.001 were also found in blood.

Germline V gene data show CDR1 as SGHAT and CDR2 as FQNNGV. J lost 3 bases, V lost 3 bases, and 7 bases had no gene match. This CDR3 has 15 amino acids. Exclusions: uncontrolled infection, other autoimmune disease, pregnancy, lactation. TCR beta CDR3 sequences were amplified from RNA transcripts. The HTBI primer set served for first-round RT-PCR of the TCR CDR3. TCRdb reanalysed the multiplex PCR reads using MiXCR and keeps one entry per CDR3 protein. The table shows 150,000 to 200,000 distinct CDR3 sequences, with around 15% occurring only once. This clonotype was observed at least ten times. Its antigen is currently unknown.

The material sequenced was blood. The V gene is TRBV11-2, the J gene TRBJ2-7; 8 bases are shared with TRBD2. This TCR was recovered from a woman aged 50 to 60 with Graves' hyperthyroidism. CDR3 region: CASSLTGLGDYEQYF. DNA of the CDR3: TGTGCCAGCAGCTTGACGGGACTAGGGGACTACGAGCAGTACTTC.